One T cell receptor (beta chain) is described in this entry. These data belong to a study of cytomegalovirus exposure and HLA in healthy donors. The study ran its PCR with 60 Vbeta and 13 Jbeta primers. Only in-frame clones appear in the TCRdb table, and some are missing; sequencing was by immunoSEQ multiplex PCR. The repertoire includes under 200,000 clones, under 70% of them detected once, and around 2.8% sits in the top ten. The source material was PBMCs. The source is a middle-aged woman in good health and CMV-seropositive.

Here the CDR3 DNA reads TGTGCCAGCTCACCACCAATGGCAACAGGGGGCCTCCAAGAGACCCAGTACTTC. Protein product: CASSPPMATGGLQETQYF. The rearrangement links TRBV18 to TRBJ2-5; 9 bases are a match to TRBD1. With V trimmed by 0 bases and J by 1 base, 9 bases remained unmatched. The CDR3 is made up of 18 amino acids. Germline lookup yields CDR1 KGHSH and CDR2 LQKENI.